This paragraph covers one TCR beta chain sequence. The target antigen is unknown. The data were obtained in a study of T cell responses to AZD1222 COVID-19 vaccine. Whole-study findings and limits: Donors skewed white British and female; clonal diversity was possibly underestimated. Repertoire samples came only from after the peak T cell response. Breadth and depth of Spike-specific TCRs rose after two AZD1222 doses.

CDR3 length equals 14 residues. V gave up 4 bases and J gave up 0 bases, with 7 bases separating them. From germline, CDR1 is LGHDT and CDR2 YNNKEL (reference sequence). The protocol was immunoSEQ multiplex PCR, while the TCRdb copy is restricted to in-frame clones and leaves out a portion. This table has around 120,000 clones, approximately 83% appearing once. This TCR was sampled from an adult in good health. This sample comprised peripheral blood, obtained on day 0 of MenACWY control vaccination. The V gene is TRBV3-1 (or the pseudogene TRBV3-2), the J gene TRBJ1-5; D not certain. The CDR3 spells CASSRQHSNQPQHF. DNA for the CDR3: TGTGCCAGCAGCCGACAACATAGCAATCAGCCCCAGCATTTT.